This T cell receptor beta chain was documented in a study of blood T cell repertoires in COVID-19. Background on the study: Nucleic acid was either cDNA or gDNA, and it came from T cells, B-cell-depleted T cells, or PBMCs.

V shed 3 bases and J shed 3 bases, with 9 bases lying between them. From germline, CDR1 is SNHLY and CDR2 FYNNEI. The CDR3 loop spans 14 amino acids. Data came from immunoSEQ multiplex PCR; TCRdb stores just in-frame clones and leaves some out. The sample lists roughly 140,000 clones, approximately 80% occurring once. The chain is built from TRBV2 and TRBJ2-1; D might be TRBD1 (5 bases). The receptor's source is a woman aged 45 to 65 with acute or convalescent COVID-19. The sample was peripheral blood. The DNA for the CDR3 is TGTGCCAGCAGTGAGAGTGACAGCTACAATGAGCAGTTCTTC. The encoded protein is CASSESDSYNEQFF.